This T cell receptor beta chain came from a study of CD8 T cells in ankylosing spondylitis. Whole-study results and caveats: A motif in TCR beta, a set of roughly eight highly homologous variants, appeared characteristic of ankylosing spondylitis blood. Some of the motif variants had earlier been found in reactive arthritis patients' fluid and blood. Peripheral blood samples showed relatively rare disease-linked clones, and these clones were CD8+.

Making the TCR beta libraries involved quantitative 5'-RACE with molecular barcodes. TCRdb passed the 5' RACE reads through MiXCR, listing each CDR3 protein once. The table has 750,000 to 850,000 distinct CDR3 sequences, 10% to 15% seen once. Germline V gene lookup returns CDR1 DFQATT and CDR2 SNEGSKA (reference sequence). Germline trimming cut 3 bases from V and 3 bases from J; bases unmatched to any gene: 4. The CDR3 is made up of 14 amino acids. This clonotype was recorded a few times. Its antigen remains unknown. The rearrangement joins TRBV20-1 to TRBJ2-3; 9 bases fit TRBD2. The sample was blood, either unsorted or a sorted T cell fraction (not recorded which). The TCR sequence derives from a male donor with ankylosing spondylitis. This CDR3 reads CSASLAGETDTQYF. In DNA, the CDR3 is TGCAGTGCTAGTTTAGCGGGAGAAACAGATACGCAGTATTTT.